This TCR beta chain derives from a study of T-cell reconstitution after alpha-beta-depleted transplantation in children. There are many counts of this clonotype. CDR3 size: 15 residues. V was clipped by 3 bases and J by 2 bases; unmatched bases: 1. Germline V gives CDR1 SGHRS, CDR2 YFSETQ. A library of TCRbeta sequences, prepared with unique molecular identifiers, was generated. TCRdb reprocessed the PCR reads with MiXCR, giving one entry per CDR3 protein. The sample shows approximately 400,000 distinct CDR3 sequences, 9.5% to 13% of them seen only once. The rearrangement joins TRBV5-1 to TRBJ1-3, with 11 bases aligning to TRBD1. The starting material was PBMCs from the stem cell graft donor, obtained from the stem cell graft. This clonotype was sampled from a human donor who donated a stem cell graft to a child with acute myeloid leukemia. The CDR3 loop is CASSSGQGAGNTIYF. In DNA form, the CDR3 reads TGCGCCAGCAGCTCGGGACAGGGGGCTGGAAACACCATATATTTT.